This T cell receptor (beta chain) appears in the sequencing data of a study of cytomegalovirus exposure and HLA in healthy donors. The germline CDR1 and CDR2 sequences are SGHDT and YYEEEE. The V gene lost 3 bases and the J gene lost 0 bases, with 10 bases spanning the gap. The CDR3 extends over 14 amino acids. Use of 60 Vbeta and 13 Jbeta primers characterized the PCR. Under the authors' procedure: As a later analysis found, there were roughly 80 million unique TCR beta chains, of which some 9.9 million were shared. The table came from immunoSEQ multiplex PCR; TCRdb's copy has only in-frame clones and leaves some out. That table is the source of V, J and clone size, and D and trimming were worked out from the DNA. The data show around 200,000 clones, with 65% to 90% seen just once and roughly 0.34% held by the top ten. Concerning this clone: The antigen remains undetermined.

Study-wide points: Overall, approximately 180 TCR beta chains were annotated as cytomegalovirus-associated. Most TCR sequences were seen very rarely across donors, but some public TCRs occurred in many.

The chain couples TRBV5-6 to TRBJ2-7; D is possibly TRBD2 (6 bases). What was sequenced was PBMCs. This receptor was obtained from a woman aged 25 to 39 in good health and CMV-seronegative. This CDR3 reads CASSSGVSSYEQYF. The CDR3 bases are TGTGCCAGCAGCTCGGGGGTAAGCTCCTACGAGCAGTACTTC.